Listed below are T cell receptor beta chains from one sample, sequenced in a study of breast tumors, draining lymph nodes, adjacent tissues. One entry per CDR3 protein results from TCRdb running MiXCR on the multiplex PCR reads. The data show under 350,000 distinct CDR3 sequences, with roughly 30% seen just once and roughly 1.1% held by the top ten. Sample: axillary lymph node tissue. The source of these receptors is a female donor with breast cancer. Some clones in this sample may be carry-over from other donors' samples. Each CDR3 is given without its conserved first and last residue. The order of the fields is D gene, V gene, CDR3 protein. The D gene is left open where the match is weak.

D gene: TRBD2; V gene: TRBV6-6; CDR3 protein: ASSYSHPKLAGVYNEQF
D gene: TRBD2; V gene: TRBV5-6; CDR3 protein: ASSLGLAGGTTDTQY
D gene: -; V gene: TRBV19; CDR3 protein: ASSMLSNTGELF
D gene: -; V gene: TRBV9; CDR3 protein: ASSREAPRSNEQF
D gene: -; V gene: TRBV10-3; CDR3 protein: AIRGREGSNEAF
D gene: TRBD2; V gene: TRBV5-4; CDR3 protein: ASSAGLAGRGEQF
D gene: TRBD1; V gene: TRBV7-2; CDR3 protein: ASSLTGTVYGYT
D gene: -; V gene: TRBV9; CDR3 protein: ASSLNMGAGNTIY
D gene: -; V gene: TRBV15; CDR3 protein: ATGRDSVYEQF
D gene: -; V gene: TRBV27; CDR3 protein: ASSPKAGPSVLY
D gene: -; V gene: TRBV12-3/TRBV12-4; CDR3 protein: ASSYDRPASAGANVLT
D gene: -; V gene: TRBV6-5; CDR3 protein: ASSHGQDSYEQY
D gene: -; V gene: TRBV5-8; CDR3 protein: ASSLDRNEQF
D gene: TRBD1; V gene: TRBV7-8; CDR3 protein: ASSLDRTGINQPQH
D gene: -; V gene: TRBV15; CDR3 protein: ATSRVIGETQY
D gene: -; V gene: TRBV29-1; CDR3 protein: SSLEQGSSPLH
D gene: TRBD2; V gene: TRBV19; CDR3 protein: ASSIKASGPQGEQF
D gene: -; V gene: TRBV5-1; CDR3 protein: ASRSYLSSRGGSHNEQF
D gene: -; V gene: TRBV27; CDR3 protein: ASSFQQYTGELL
D gene: TRBD2; V gene: TRBV5-1; CDR3 protein: ASSVEGQPSGRAFYEQY
D gene: -; V gene: TRBV6-2/TRBV6-3; CDR3 protein: ASSYSGVSPLR
D gene: -; V gene: TRBV2; CDR3 protein: ASSEEARVQQY
D gene: -; V gene: TRBV6-6; CDR3 protein: ASSPDSLNQPQH
D gene: TRBD1; V gene: TRBV6-5; CDR3 protein: ASRGGRTGVGEQY
D gene: -; V gene: TRBV12-3/TRBV12-4; CDR3 protein: ASSFMSVDEQF
D gene: TRBD2; V gene: TRBV7-9; CDR3 protein: ASTFSGLAGVGEQF
D gene: -; V gene: TRBV7-2; CDR3 protein: ASSFSGLKYGYT
D gene: TRBD1; V gene: TRBV20-1; CDR3 protein: SARVRGQAHLITDTQY
D gene: -; V gene: TRBV30; CDR3 protein: AWSYSLGFGNTIY
D gene: -; V gene: TRBV6-5; CDR3 protein: ASSYRGGDTIY
D gene: TRBD1; V gene: TRBV4-1; CDR3 protein: ASSQLTGANQPQH
D gene: -; V gene: TRBV5-8; CDR3 protein: ASSRKGSGANVLT
D gene: -; V gene: TRBV19; CDR3 protein: ASSRPPSTGELF
D gene: TRBD1; V gene: TRBV7-2; CDR3 protein: ASSSQGANSPLH
D gene: -; V gene: TRBV7-9; CDR3 protein: ASSFGDTLNQPQH
D gene: -; V gene: TRBV6-6; CDR3 protein: ASSFQPNQPQH
D gene: -; V gene: TRBV6-6; CDR3 protein: ASSYTEELF
D gene: -; V gene: TRBV29-1; CDR3 protein: SGRSTDPNGYT
D gene: -; V gene: TRBV6-1; CDR3 protein: ASRLAVSYEQY
D gene: -; V gene: TRBV3-1; CDR3 protein: ASSTRPDQPQH
D gene: -; V gene: TRBV25-1; CDR3 protein: ASSRALGVTNEKLF
D gene: -; V gene: TRBV3-1; CDR3 protein: ASSPQRPAYNEQF
D gene: TRBD1; V gene: TRBV19; CDR3 protein: ASSPPRQGVTTDTQY
D gene: TRBD1; V gene: TRBV15; CDR3 protein: ATSRVGTGGGNGYT
D gene: -; V gene: TRBV5-5; CDR3 protein: ASSFFGRRAGANVLT
D gene: -; V gene: TRBV2; CDR3 protein: ASPGSTDTQY
D gene: -; V gene: TRBV6-5; CDR3 protein: ASRGGTNYGCT
D gene: -; V gene: TRBV11-3; CDR3 protein: ASRPGGMNTEAF
D gene: TRBD2; V gene: TRBV5-8; CDR3 protein: ASSSSGRATYEQY
D gene: -; V gene: TRBV12-3/TRBV12-4; CDR3 protein: ASSFYTGVSTDTQY
D gene: -; V gene: TRBV11-3; CDR3 protein: ASSFGSGWSANYGYT
D gene: -; V gene: TRBV29-1; CDR3 protein: SADGPFQETQY
D gene: -; V gene: TRBV20-1; CDR3 protein: SARVDLSGSNEQF
D gene: -; V gene: TRBV5-6; CDR3 protein: ASSLVLAQGTGELF
D gene: -; V gene: TRBV11-3; CDR3 protein: ASSLGSGGYSPLH
D gene: -; V gene: TRBV4-2; CDR3 protein: ASSQEEAAKNIQY
D gene: TRBD2; V gene: TRBV6-2/TRBV6-3; CDR3 protein: ASSKVAGLRRQETQY
D gene: -; V gene: TRBV19; CDR3 protein: ASTPGPQAGNTIY
D gene: -; V gene: TRBV5-1; CDR3 protein: ASSPRLVAERTDTQY